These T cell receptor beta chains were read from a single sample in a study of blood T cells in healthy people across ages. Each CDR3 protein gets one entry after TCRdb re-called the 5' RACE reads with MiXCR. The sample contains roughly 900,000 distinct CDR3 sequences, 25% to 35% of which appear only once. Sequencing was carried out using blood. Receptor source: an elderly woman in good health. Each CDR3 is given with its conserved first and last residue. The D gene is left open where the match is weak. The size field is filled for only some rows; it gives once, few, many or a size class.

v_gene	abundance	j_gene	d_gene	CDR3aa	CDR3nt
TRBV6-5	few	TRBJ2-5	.	CASSYTDKEAQYF	TGTGCCAGCAGTTATACGGACAAAGAGGCCCAGTACTTC
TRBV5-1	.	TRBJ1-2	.	CASSSGGDIDGYTF	TGCGCCAGCAGCTCTGGCGGGGATATCGATGGCTACACCTTC
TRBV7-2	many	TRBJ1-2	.	CASSSSGGYYGYTF	TGTGCCAGCAGCTCCTCCGGGGGGTACTATGGCTACACCTTC
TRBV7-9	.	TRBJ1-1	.	CASSQDRRKLKAEAFF	TGTGCCAGCAGCCAAGACCGCAGGAAACTTAAAGCAGAAGCTTTCTTT
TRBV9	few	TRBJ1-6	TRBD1	CASSKRGQGNSPLHF	TGTGCCAGCAGCAAACGGGGACAGGGGAATTCACCCCTCCACTTT
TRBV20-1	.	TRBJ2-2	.	CSALGTTGELFF	TGCAGTGCCCTTGGAACCACCGGGGAGCTGTTTTTT
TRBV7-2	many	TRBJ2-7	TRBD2	CASSSTSGGLSYEQYF	TGTGCCAGCAGCTCGACTAGCGGGGGGCTCTCCTACGAGCAGTACTTC
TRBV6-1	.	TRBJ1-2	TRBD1	CASKVDRDYGYTF	TGTGCCAGCAAGGTGGACAGGGATTATGGCTACACCTTC
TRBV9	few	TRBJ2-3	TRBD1	CASSFRDRGIGDTQYF	TGTGCCAGCAGCTTTCGGGACAGGGGGATTGGAGATACGCAGTATTTT
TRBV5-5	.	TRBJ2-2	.	CASSSHTNTGELFF	TGTGCCAGCAGCTCCCACACGAACACCGGGGAGCTGTTTTTT
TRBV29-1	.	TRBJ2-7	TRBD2	CSVVPSGSSHEQYF	TGCAGCGTTGTACCCAGCGGGAGTAGTCACGAGCAGTACTTC
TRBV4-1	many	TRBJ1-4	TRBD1	CASSPGTGAEKLFF	TGCGCCAGCAGCCCCGGGACAGGGGCTGAAAAACTGTTTTTT
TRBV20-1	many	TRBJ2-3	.	CSAHLRTGGDTQYF	TGCAGTGCTCATCTCCGGACGGGTGGAGATACGCAGTATTTT
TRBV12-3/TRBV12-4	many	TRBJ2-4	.	CASSSTGRTDIQYF	TGTGCCAGCAGTTCGACAGGGAGGACAGACATTCAGTACTTC
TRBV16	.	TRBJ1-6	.	CASSQFTSSYNSPLHF	TGTGCCAGCAGCCAATTCACGAGCTCCTATAATTCACCCCTCCACTTT
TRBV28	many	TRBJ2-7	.	CASSFSSHEQYF	TGTGCCAGCAGTTTTAGTAGCCACGAGCAGTACTTC
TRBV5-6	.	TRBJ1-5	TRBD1	CASSYTGVGQPQHF	TGTGCCAGCAGCTACACAGGGGTGGGTCAGCCCCAGCATTTT
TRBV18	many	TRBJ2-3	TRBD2	CASSPTLQLAGRGTDTQYF	TGTGCCAGCTCACCCACCCTCCAACTAGCGGGGCGGGGCACAGATACGCAGTATTTT
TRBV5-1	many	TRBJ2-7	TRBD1	CASSTTSGTGDEQYF	TGCGCCAGCAGCACTACCTCCGGGACAGGGGACGAGCAGTACTTC
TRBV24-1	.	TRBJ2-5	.	CATSDKETQYF	TGTGCCACCAGTGACAAAGAGACCCAGTACTTC
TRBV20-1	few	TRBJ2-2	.	CSAPKGNTGELFF	TGCAGTGCCCCCAAAGGGAACACCGGGGAGCTGTTTTTT
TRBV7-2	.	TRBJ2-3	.	CASSLGEEGDTQYF	TGTGCCAGCAGCTTAGGGGAGGAAGGAGATACGCAGTATTTT
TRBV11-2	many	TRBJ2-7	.	CASSLDQGQCGYEQYF	TGTGCCAGCAGCTTAGATCAGGGGCAATGTGGCTACGAGCAGTACTTC
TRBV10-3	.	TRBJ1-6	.	CAISDRNNSSYNSPLHF	TGTGCCATCAGTGACAGGAACAACAGCTCCTATAATTCGCCCCTCCACTTT
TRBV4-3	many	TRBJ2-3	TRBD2	CASSQLAGASTDTQYF	TGCGCCAGCAGCCAACTAGCGGGGGCTAGCACAGATACGCAGTATTTT
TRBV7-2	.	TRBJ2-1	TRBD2	CASSLATRGAYNEQFF	TGTGCCAGCAGCTTAGCGACGCGGGGGGCCTACAATGAGCAGTTCTTC
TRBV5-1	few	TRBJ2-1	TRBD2	CASSPWTSGGAGEQFF	TGCGCCAGCAGCCCTTGGACTAGCGGGGGGGCTGGTGAGCAGTTCTTC
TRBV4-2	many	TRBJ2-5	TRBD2	CASSLSGTSGEETQYF	TGTGCCAGCAGCCTTTCCGGGACTAGCGGTGAAGAGACCCAGTACTTC
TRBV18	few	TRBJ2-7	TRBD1	CASSPKTGGHEQYF	TGTGCCAGCTCACCAAAGACAGGGGGCCACGAGCAGTACTTC
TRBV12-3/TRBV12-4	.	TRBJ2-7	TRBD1	CASSLSSDRYEQYF	TGTGCCAGCAGTTTATCTTCGGACAGGTACGAGCAGTACTTC
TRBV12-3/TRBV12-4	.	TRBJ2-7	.	CASSFGRNQDYEQYF	TGTGCCAGCAGTTTCGGACGCAACCAGGATTACGAGCAGTACTTC
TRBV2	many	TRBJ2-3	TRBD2	CASNPRAGGSTDTQYF	TGTGCCAGCAACCCTCGAGCGGGGGGGAGCACAGATACGCAGTATTTT
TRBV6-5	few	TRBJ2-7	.	CASSYSKVIGGVPNEQYF	TGTGCCAGCAGTTACTCGAAGGTAATAGGAGGTGTCCCCAATGAGCAGTACTTC
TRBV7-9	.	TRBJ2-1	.	CASRGLGGRQFF	TGTGCCAGCAGGGGACTCGGGGGCCGGCAGTTCTTC
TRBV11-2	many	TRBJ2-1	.	CASSLDPGPNNEQFF	TGTGCCAGCAGCCTAGACCCAGGGCCGAACAATGAGCAGTTCTTC